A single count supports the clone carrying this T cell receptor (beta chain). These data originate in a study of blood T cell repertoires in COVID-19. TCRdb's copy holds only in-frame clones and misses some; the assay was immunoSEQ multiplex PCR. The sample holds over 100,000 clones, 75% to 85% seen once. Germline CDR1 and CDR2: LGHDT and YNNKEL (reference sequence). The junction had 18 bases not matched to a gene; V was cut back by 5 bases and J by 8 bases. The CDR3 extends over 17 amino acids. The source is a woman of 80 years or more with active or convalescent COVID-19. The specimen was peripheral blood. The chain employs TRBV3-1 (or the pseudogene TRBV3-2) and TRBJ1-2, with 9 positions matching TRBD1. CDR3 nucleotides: TGTGCCAGCAGCTTCAATCGAGGCGACAGGGGGTACCACGGCTACACCTTC. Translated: CASSFNRGDRGYHGYTF.